These T cell receptor beta chains were read from a single sample in a study of T cells expressing NK-cell markers. TCRdb re-called the 5' RACE reads, yielding one record per CDR3 amino acid sequence without DNA. This sample carries about 380,000 distinct CDR3 sequences, with roughly 5.2% going to the ten biggest clones. The sample comprised blood T cells: a sorted CD56 or NKG2C T cell subset, CD4+ or CD8+ T cells, or bulk PBMC T cells (not recorded which). These receptors were collected from a man between 18 and 69 years old in good health. Each CDR3 is given with its conserved first and last residue.

V gene	J gene	CDR3 protein
TRBV29-1	TRBJ2-1	CSVVRQASYNEQFF
TRBV7-8	TRBJ1-5	CASSLGVSAAGQPQHF
TRBV11-2	TRBJ2-7	CASSRSSSGDLHEQYF
TRBV5-4	TRBJ1-1	CASSLFRGKGTEAFF
TRBV2	TRBJ2-7	CASSEQNNYEQYF
TRBV6-1	TRBJ1-2	CASSEGDRTGLGYTF
TRBV7-2	TRBJ2-5	CASSLASGGGKTQYF
TRBV6-1	TRBJ2-3	CASSERPHHTDTQYF
TRBV15	TRBJ1-3	CATSRAGAVGGNTIYF
TRBV6-7	TRBJ2-7	CASSYSSPGTGVCEQYF
TRBV20-1	TRBJ2-3	CSAKAGGRDTQYF
TRBV10-3	TRBJ1-2	CAISRDPAVGYTF
TRBV21-1	TRBJ2-2	CASSPCVGTSGPTGELFF
TRBV5-6	TRBJ2-3	CASSRIIIRTSWDTQYF
TRBV20-1	TRBJ2-4	CSARLAGGPGIQYF
TRBV9	TRBJ2-1	CASSYDMGTGYNEQFF
TRBV20-1	TRBJ1-6	CSALQNYVGYNSPLHF
TRBV20-1	TRBJ1-1	CSGVSARGTAEAFF
TRBV5-5	TRBJ2-6	CASSLFDRDANVLTF
TRBV6-5	TRBJ2-1	CASSFSPSGGPYNEQFF
TRBV10-3	TRBJ2-5	CAISPSSAALDGETQYF
TRBV20-1	TRBJ1-4	CSASEGINEKLFF
TRBV29-1	TRBJ2-7	CSVEDGGTTNYEQYF
TRBV6-5	TRBJ1-6	CASSYSWAGQNSPLHF
TRBV6-5	TRBJ2-1	CASSYSNLSNEQFF
TRBV7-9	TRBJ1-2	CASSLDGRAGYTF
TRBV29-1	TRBJ2-6	CSILGQGHSGANVLTF
TRBV11-2	TRBJ1-1	CASSLQSHRAAGDTEAFF